What follows are 25 T cell receptor beta chains derived from one specimen sequenced in a study of graft-versus-host responses after intestinal transplantation. Generated by immunoSEQ multiplex PCR, the TCRdb table keeps only in-frame clones and is missing some. Among about 10,000 clones listed, approximately 31% were seen once. Sequenced material: alloreactive CD4+ T cells from a mixed lymphocyte reaction culture, taken before transplantation. Documented subset: CFSE-low proliferating T cells sorted from roughly six-day pre-transplant mixed lymphocyte reaction (GvH or HvG direction). The receptors were gathered from a human patient who was an organ donor for intestinal transplantation.

The chain recombines TRBV7-9 with TRBJ1-6, with D unresolved. CDR3 length: 13 amino acids. Trimming stripped 5 bases from V and 7 bases from J, with 9 bases between. Germline CDR1 reads SEHNR; CDR2 reads FQNEAQ (reference sequence). CDR3 in amino acids: CASSRGGNSPLHF. Written as DNA, the CDR3 is TGTGCCAGCAGCCGTGGCGGAAATTCACCCCTCCACTTT.

J is TRBJ2-2 and V is TRBV6-1; TRBD2 might be the D (6 bases). Trimming removed 6 bases from V and 6 bases from J, with 11 bases in between. CDR3 length equals 13 residues. CDR1 MNHNS and CDR2 SASEGT come from the germline V gene. In DNA form, the CDR3 reads TGTGCCAGCAGCCGCGGGAATTCCGGGGAGCTGTTTTTT. Amino acids: CASSRGNSGELFF.

The chain employs TRBV5-1 and TRBJ2-5; D is unresolved. The J call may be in error: the DNA end matches TRBJ2-7 better. CDR1 SGHRS and CDR2 YFSETQ come from the germline V gene. The CDR3 totals 13 residues. DNA of the CDR3: TGCGCCAGCAGCTTCACCAGCTCCTACGAGCAGTACTTC. This translates into CASSFTSSYEQYF.

This clone appeared a few times. The genes are TRBV6-1 and TRBJ2-7; 9 positions match TRBD1. J was trimmed by 4 bases and V by 8 bases; bases with no gene match: 6. CDR1 is MNHNS, CDR2 SASEGT, per germline. This CDR3 has 13 amino acids. The CDR3: CASCRDRVYEQYF. The CDR3 DNA reads TGTGCCAGCTGTCGGGACAGGGTTTACGAGCAGTACTTC.

J is TRBJ2-7 and V is TRBV19; TRBD2 agrees at 7 bases. V lost 10 bases, J lost 6 bases, and 15 bases stayed unmatched. Germline CDR1 and CDR2: LNHDA and SQIVND (reference sequence). The CDR3 is made up of 14 amino acids. The CDR3 nucleotides read TGTGCCACCTCTAACGGACTAGGTTCTCTCGAGCAGTACTTC. This codes for CATSNGLGSLEQYF.

The gene calls are TRBV30 and TRBJ2-1; 8 bases agree with TRBD2. This CDR3 is built from 17 residues. The germline gives CDR1 GTSNPN, CDR2 SVGIG (reference sequence). V shed 3 bases, J shed 3 bases, and the junction held 13 bases outside the gene matches. In nucleotides, the CDR3 is TGTGCCTGGAGGGTAATCGGGGAGCGGGGGAACTACAATGAGCAGTTCTTC. Translating it yields CAWRVIGERGNYNEQFF.

The J gene is TRBJ2-7, the V gene TRBV5-1, with 8 bases matching TRBD2. The length of the CDR3 is 16 residues. The V gene's germline CDR1 is SGHRS and CDR2 YFSETQ. Trimming removed 2 bases from V and 3 bases from J; junction bases left unmatched: 10. The CDR3 reads CASSFRRGAQSYEQYF. In DNA, the CDR3 is TGCGCCAGCAGCTTTCGGCGGGGGGCGCAGAGCTACGAGCAGTACTTC.

This clone is medium-sized in the sample. J is TRBJ2-7 and V is TRBV18; 7 bases agree with TRBD1. Germline CDR1 and CDR2: KGHSH and LQKENI. Germline trimming cut 4 bases from V and 6 bases from J; bases unmatched to any gene: 0. There are 11 residues in the CDR3. CDR3 amino acids: CASSRQGEQYF. CDR3 bases: TGTGCCAGCTCACGACAGGGCGAGCAGTACTTC.

The chain links TRBV27 to TRBJ2-3; TRBD2 is a possible D gene (6 bases). V was cut by 5 bases and J by 5 bases, with 14 bases left in between. This CDR3 has 14 residues. Germline V lookup: CDR1 MNHEY, CDR2 SMNVEV (reference sequence). The chain's CDR3 is CASSLTRSGDTQYF. CDR3 DNA sequence: TGTGCCAGCAGTCTGACTAGATCGGGAGATACGCAGTATTTT.

This clone was seen a handful of times. This chain links TRBV11-2 with TRBJ2-7, with D uncertain. V was trimmed by 1 base and J by 2 bases, leaving 12 bases between them. The CDR3 consists of 15 residues. Germline-derived CDR1 and CDR2 are SGHAT and FQNNGV. The CDR3 region is CASSLGPGDPYEQYF. The CDR3 coding sequence is TGTGCCAGCAGCTTAGGGCCGGGTGACCCCTACGAGCAGTACTTC.

This chain links TRBV4-3 with TRBJ2-7; 10 nucleotides agree with TRBD2. Germline CDR1 is LGHNA and CDR2 is YSLEER. This CDR3 contains 15 residues. The junction had 0 bases not matched to a gene; V was cut back by 1 base and J by 0 bases. The CDR3 DNA is TGCGCCAGCAGCCAAGGACTAGCGGGCTCCTACGAGCAGTACTTC. It translates to CASSQGLAGSYEQYF.

This clone was observed a few times. The chain has TRBV2 and TRBJ2-5; no clear D. The CDR3 has 11 residues. CDR1 and CDR2 from the germline V gene are SNHLY and FYNNEI. V lost 6 bases, J lost 5 bases, and 7 bases lay in between. Here the CDR3 DNA reads TGTGCCAGCAGACGTACGGAGACCCAGTACTTC. This sequence encodes CASRRTETQYF.

The chain employs TRBV9 and TRBJ2-6; D perhaps matches TRBD1 (5 bases). Germline CDR1 SGDLS, CDR2 YYNGEE. This CDR3 is built from 16 residues. V was trimmed by 4 bases and J by 4 bases, leaving 15 bases between them. CDR3 loop: CASSTRQSTGANVLTF. The CDR3 bases are TGTGCCAGCAGCACCCGACAGTCGACGGGGGCCAACGTCCTGACTTTC.

The chain combines TRBV19 with TRBJ1-2; TRBD1 aligns across 7 bases. Germline loops: CDR1 LNHDA, CDR2 SQIVND (reference sequence). J was trimmed by 0 bases and V by 6 bases; bases with no gene match: 10. The CDR3 is made up of 16 amino acids. CDR3 sequence: CASSATGVLANYGYTF. CDR3 bases: TGTGCCAGTAGCGCCACAGGGGTTTTAGCTAACTATGGCTACACCTTC.

This clone was observed once. The gene calls are TRBV28 and TRBJ2-3; D unclear. V was trimmed by 7 bases and J by 5 bases, leaving 10 bases between them. CDR1 and CDR2 (germline): MDHEN, SYDVKM. This CDR3 is 12 amino acids long. CDR3 coding DNA: TGTGCCAGCAAAGAAGAAGGAGATACGCAGTATTTT. Translating it yields CASKEEGDTQYF.

This chain's CDR3 is CSVPGLMNTEAFF. The DNA of the CDR3 is TGCAGCGTTCCTGGACTGATGAACACTGAAGCTTTCTTT. The genes are TRBV29-1 and TRBJ1-1; D is uncertain. There are 13 residues in the CDR3. Trimming took 5 bases from V and 0 from J, leaving 10 bases between them. Germline V gives CDR1 SQVTM, CDR2 ANQGSEA.

V usage is TRBV7-9 and J usage is TRBJ1-2, with 7 bases matching TRBD1. Germline values: CDR1 SEHNR, CDR2 FQNEAQ (reference sequence). The CDR3 runs to 13 residues. With V trimmed by 3 bases and J by 4 bases, 2 bases remained unmatched. The CDR3 sequence: CASSFSGGYGYTF. In nucleotides, the CDR3 is TGTGCCAGCAGCTTCTCAGGGGGCTATGGCTACACCTTC.

This clone turned up a few times. In DNA form, the CDR3 reads TGTGCCAGCAGCTTGGGACAAAAAAACATTCAGTACTTC. Translating it yields CASSLGQKNIQYF. This chain joins TRBV5-8 and TRBJ2-4; D is undetermined. The CDR3 length is 13 residues. V was cut by 0 bases and J by 4 bases, with 5 bases left in between. Per the germline V gene, CDR1 is SGHTS and CDR2 is YDEGEE. The full variable domain, with the rest looked up from reference TRBV5-8 and TRBJ2-4, is EAGVTQSPTHLIKTRGQQATLRCSPISGHTSVYWYQQALGLGLQFLLWYDEGEERNRGNFPPRFSGRQFPNYSSELNVNALELEDSALYLCASSLGQKNIQYFGAGTRLSVL.

The chain recombines TRBV19 with TRBJ2-3; TRBD2 agrees at 12 bases. The junction had 0 bases not matched to a gene; V was cut back by 6 bases and J by 5 bases. This CDR3 contains 13 residues. Germline values: CDR1 LNHDA, CDR2 SQIVND (reference sequence). The CDR3, as DNA: TGTGCCAGTAGGACTAGCGGGGGAGATACGCAGTATTTT. This encodes CASRTSGGDTQYF.

This chain joins TRBV30 and TRBJ1-1; no definite D call. Germline-derived CDR1 and CDR2 are GTSNPN and SVGIG (reference sequence). The length of the CDR3 is 16 residues. With 3 bases removed from V and 7 bases from J, the gap between germline ends came to 24 bases. In DNA, the CDR3 is TGTGCCTGGAGCCACCTAGGCCGGGGTCTTCTGGGTGAAGCTTTCTTT. Translation gives CAWSHLGRGLLGEAFF.

The CDR3 loop reads CASSEDSFAGQYF. The CDR3 coding sequence is TGTGCCAGCAGTGAGGACTCTTTTGCGGGGCAGTACTTC. This rearrangement joins TRBV6-1 to TRBJ2-7; a weak D match, TRBD2 (5 bases). Germline V gives CDR1 MNHNS, CDR2 SASEGT. The CDR3 spans 13 residues. Deletions cut 3 bases from V and 9 bases from J, with 15 bases between.

This clone was found a few times. V gene TRBV2 combines with J gene TRBJ2-2; 8 positions match TRBD1. This CDR3 contains 14 residues. Germline V gives CDR1 SNHLY, CDR2 FYNNEI. Trimming took 5 bases from V and 4 from J; bases not matched to a gene: 3. In DNA form, the CDR3 reads TGTGCCAGCAGTCCACAGGGGGGCACCGGGGAGCTGTTTTTT. This translates into CASSPQGGTGELFF.

The chain employs TRBV7-3 and TRBJ2-3; D is uncertain. This CDR3 has 12 amino acids. Germline V CDR1 and CDR2: SGHTA, FQGTGA. Deletions cut 4 bases from V and 3 bases from J, with 5 bases between. CDR3 in DNA: TGTGCCAGCAGCTCAGAGACAGATACGCAGTATTTT. Protein: CASSSETDTQYF.

This clone was seen a few times. The V call is TRBV5-1, the J call TRBJ1-2, with D unclear. Trimming took off 1 base at V and 2 bases at J, with 12 bases between the two ends. The CDR3 has 15 residues. Germline values: CDR1 SGHRS, CDR2 YFSETQ. The CDR3, as DNA: TGCGCCAGCAGCTTGAGGGCAGAAGAGAACTATGGCTACACCTTC. Its translation: CASSLRAEENYGYTF.

The genes are TRBV30 and TRBJ1-4, with a possible D match to TRBD1 (5 bases). CDR3 length: 13 amino acids. Germline values: CDR1 GTSNPN, CDR2 SVGIG (reference sequence). The V and J ends lost 5 bases and 8 bases respectively, with 15 bases between them. In DNA, the CDR3 is TGTGCCTGGTGTTTCAGGGCCGGCGAAAAACTGTTTTTT. Translated: CAWCFRAGEKLFF.